The rows below give T cell receptor beta chains drawn from one sample of a study of cytomegalovirus exposure and HLA in healthy donors. Assay: immunoSEQ multiplex PCR; the TCRdb copy retains only in-frame clones and omits some. The table has 110,000 to 150,000 clones, roughly four fifths seen once. The sequencing input was PBMCs. The receptor set was obtained from a young man in good health and CMV-seronegative. Both conserved end residues are part of each CDR3. Each record gives: D gene, clone size, V gene, J gene, CDR3 length, CDR3 protein, CDR3 DNA. A D gene is named only where the DNA matches it firmly. Size is stated for part of the rows, as once, few or many counts, or as a class when the clone is expanded.

>NA|NA|TRBV28|TRBJ2-5|13
CASRRQVQETQYF
TGTGCCAGCAGACGACAGGTCCAAGAGACCCAGTACTTC
>NA|NA|TRBV10-1|TRBJ2-7|11
CYQDTSYEQYF
TGCTACCAGGACACCTCCTACGAGCAGTACTTC
>TRBD2|NA|TRBV5-4|TRBJ2-4|16
CASSLGLAGGQNIQYF
TGTGCCAGCAGCTTGGGGCTAGCGGGGGGACAAAACATTCAGTACTTC
>NA|NA|TRBV11-3|TRBJ2-1|16
CASSPFRGEGYNEQFF
TGTGCCAGCAGCCCATTCAGGGGAGAGGGGTACAATGAGCAGTTCTTC
>NA|NA|TRBV7-8|TRBJ2-2|15
CASSLARGNTGELFF
TGTGCCAGCAGCTTGGCCAGGGGGAACACCGGGGAGCTGTTTTTT
>NA|NA|TRBV7-2|TRBJ2-7|15
CASSLAGHDGSEQYF
TGTGCCAGCAGCTTAGCCGGACACGATGGGTCCGAGCAGTACTTC
>NA|few|TRBV28|TRBJ2-1|13
CASNQDARGEQFF
TGTGCCAGCAACCAAGACGCCCGAGGTGAGCAGTTCTTC
>NA|NA|TRBV29-1|TRBJ1-1|8
CSVEGAFF
TGCAGCGTTGAGGGCGCCTTCTTT
>TRBD2|NA|TRBV7-2|TRBJ2-5|15
CASSLPAGVGETQYF
TGTGCCAGCAGCCTCCCAGCGGGGGTGGGAGAGACCCAGTACTTC
>TRBD1|NA|TRBV18|TRBJ1-3|18
CASSSTGGANLSGNTIYF
TGTGCCAGCTCATCTACAGGGGGCGCGAATCTCTCTGGAAACACCATATATTTT
>NA|NA|TRBV5-6|TRBJ2-3|16
CASSLSRVAGTDTQYF
TGTGCCAGCAGCTTGAGCCGGGTCGCTGGCACAGATACGCAGTATTTT
>NA|NA|TRBV2|TRBJ1-6|14
CASRDTGLYSPLHF
TGTGCCAGCAGGGACACAGGGCTCTATTCACCCCTCCACTTT
>NA|NA|TRBV30|TRBJ1-2|13
CAWSVFGGYGYTF
TGTGCCTGGAGTGTTTTCGGTGGCTATGGCTACACCTTC
>TRBD2|few|TRBV10-1|TRBJ2-7|15
CASSERGLAFHEQYF
TGCGCCAGCAGTGAGAGGGGACTAGCGTTCCACGAGCAGTACTTC
>NA|NA|TRBV9|TRBJ2-1|18
CASSPSVRQVNSYNEQFF
TGTGCCAGCAGCCCCTCTGTTCGGCAGGTTAACTCCTACAATGAGCAGTTCTTC
>NA|few|TRBV5-4|TRBJ2-7|16
CASSLVAERGSDEQYF
TGTGCCAGCAGCTTGGTTGCCGAAAGGGGCTCCGACGAGCAGTACTTC
>NA|NA|TRBV19|TRBJ2-3|12
CASQSRTDTQYF
TGTGCCAGTCAAAGCAGGACAGATACGCAGTATTTT
>NA|NA|TRBV14|TRBJ2-6|17
CASSHGEGRSGANGLTF
TGTGCCAGCAGCCACGGAGAAGGGAGGTCCGGGGCCAACGGCCTGACTTTC